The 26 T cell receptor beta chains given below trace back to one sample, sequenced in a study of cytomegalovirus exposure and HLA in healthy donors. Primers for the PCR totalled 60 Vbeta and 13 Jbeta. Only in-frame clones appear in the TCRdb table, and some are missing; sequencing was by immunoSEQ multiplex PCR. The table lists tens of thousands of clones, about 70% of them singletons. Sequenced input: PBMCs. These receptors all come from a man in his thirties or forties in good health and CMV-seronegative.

This CDR3 reads CASSPGTTHGYTF. Written as DNA, the CDR3 is TGCGCCAGCAGCCCGGGGACTACTCATGGCTACACCTTC. The chain links TRBV4-3 to TRBJ1-2; the D gene is possibly TRBD1 (5 bases). V was shortened by 4 bases and J by 6 bases, with 12 bases between the two germline ends. Germline V CDR1 and CDR2: LGHNA, YSLEER. The CDR3 length is 13 residues.

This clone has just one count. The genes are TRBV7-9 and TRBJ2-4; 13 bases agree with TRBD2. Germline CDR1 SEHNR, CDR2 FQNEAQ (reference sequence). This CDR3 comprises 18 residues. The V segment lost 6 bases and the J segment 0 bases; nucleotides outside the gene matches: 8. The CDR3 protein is CASSLLGLAGLAKNIQYF. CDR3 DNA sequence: TGTGCCAGCAGTTTGTTGGGACTAGCGGGGCTAGCCAAAAACATTCAGTACTTC.

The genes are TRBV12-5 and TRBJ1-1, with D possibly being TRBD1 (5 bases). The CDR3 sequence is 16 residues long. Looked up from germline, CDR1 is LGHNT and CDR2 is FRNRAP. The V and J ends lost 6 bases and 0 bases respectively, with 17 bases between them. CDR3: CASGFGPQGMNTEAFF. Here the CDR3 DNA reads TGTGCTAGTGGGTTTGGTCCTCAGGGAATGAACACTGAAGCTTTCTTT.

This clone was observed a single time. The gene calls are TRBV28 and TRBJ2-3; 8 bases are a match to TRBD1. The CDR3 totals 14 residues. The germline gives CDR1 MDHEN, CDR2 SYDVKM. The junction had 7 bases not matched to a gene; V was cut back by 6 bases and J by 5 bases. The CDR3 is CASSLDRALDTQYF. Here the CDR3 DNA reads TGTGCCAGCAGCTTGGACAGGGCCCTAGATACGCAGTATTTT.

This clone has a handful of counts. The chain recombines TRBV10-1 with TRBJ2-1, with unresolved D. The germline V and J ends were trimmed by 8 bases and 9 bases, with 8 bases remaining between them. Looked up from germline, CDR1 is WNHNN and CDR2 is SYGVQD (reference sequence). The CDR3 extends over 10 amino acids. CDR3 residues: CASLLSEQFF. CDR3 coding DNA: TGCGCCAGCCTTCTCTCTGAGCAGTTCTTC.

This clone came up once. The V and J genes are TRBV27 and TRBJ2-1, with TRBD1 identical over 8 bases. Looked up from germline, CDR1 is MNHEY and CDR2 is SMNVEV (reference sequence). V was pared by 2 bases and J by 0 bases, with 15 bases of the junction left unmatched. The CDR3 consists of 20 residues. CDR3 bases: TGTGCCAGCAGTTTAGGGCTACAGGGGGAAGGCGAAAACTCCTACAATGAGCAGTTCTTC. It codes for CASSLGLQGEGENSYNEQFF.

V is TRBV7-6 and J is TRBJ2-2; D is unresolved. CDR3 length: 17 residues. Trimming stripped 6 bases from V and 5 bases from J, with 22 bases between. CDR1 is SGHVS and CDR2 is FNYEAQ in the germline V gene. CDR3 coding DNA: TGTGCCAGCAGTCTCCTTAGCATTCGGGTTTTTACCGGGGAGCTGTTTTTT. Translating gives CASSLLSIRVFTGELFF.

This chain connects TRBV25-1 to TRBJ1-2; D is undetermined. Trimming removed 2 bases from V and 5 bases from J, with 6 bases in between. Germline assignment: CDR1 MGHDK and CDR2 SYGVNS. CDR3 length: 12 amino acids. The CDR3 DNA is TGTGCCAGCAGTGAAAACTTTTATGGCTACACCTTC. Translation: CASSENFYGYTF.

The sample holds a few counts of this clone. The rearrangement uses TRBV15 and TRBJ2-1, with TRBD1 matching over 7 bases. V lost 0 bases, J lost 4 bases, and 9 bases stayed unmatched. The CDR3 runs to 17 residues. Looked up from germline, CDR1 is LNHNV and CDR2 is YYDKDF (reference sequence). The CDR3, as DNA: TGTGCCACCAGCAGAGATTTGAAACAGGGGATTTACAATGAGCAGTTCTTC. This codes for CATSRDLKQGIYNEQFF.

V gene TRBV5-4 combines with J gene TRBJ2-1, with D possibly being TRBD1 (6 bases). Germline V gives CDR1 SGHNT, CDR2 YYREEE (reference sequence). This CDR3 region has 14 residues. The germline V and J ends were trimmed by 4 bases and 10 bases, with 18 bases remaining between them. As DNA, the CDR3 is TGTGCCAGCAGCCCCTATGGACAGCGACACGAGCAGTTCTTC. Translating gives CASSPYGQRHEQFF.

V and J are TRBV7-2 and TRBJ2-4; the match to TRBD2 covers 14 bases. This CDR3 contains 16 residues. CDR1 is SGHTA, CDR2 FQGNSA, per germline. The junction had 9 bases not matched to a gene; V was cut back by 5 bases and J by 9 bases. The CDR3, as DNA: TGTGCCAGCAGCCCCGGGACTAGCGGGAGTCGGGGCATTCAGTACTTC. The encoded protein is CASSPGTSGSRGIQYF.

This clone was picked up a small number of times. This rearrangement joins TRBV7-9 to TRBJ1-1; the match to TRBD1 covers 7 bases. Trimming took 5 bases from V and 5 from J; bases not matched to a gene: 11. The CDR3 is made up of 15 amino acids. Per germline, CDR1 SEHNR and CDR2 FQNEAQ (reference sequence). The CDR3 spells CASSALQGPGTEAFF. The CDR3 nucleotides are TGTGCCAGCAGCGCCCTACAGGGGCCGGGGACTGAAGCTTTCTTT.

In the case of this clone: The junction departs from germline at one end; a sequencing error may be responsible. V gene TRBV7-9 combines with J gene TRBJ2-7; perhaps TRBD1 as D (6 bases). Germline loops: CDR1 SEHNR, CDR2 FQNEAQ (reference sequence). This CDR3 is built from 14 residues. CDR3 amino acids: CSSSPRDITYEQYF. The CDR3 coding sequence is TGTTCCAGCAGCCCCCGGGACATAACCTACGAGCAGTACTTC.

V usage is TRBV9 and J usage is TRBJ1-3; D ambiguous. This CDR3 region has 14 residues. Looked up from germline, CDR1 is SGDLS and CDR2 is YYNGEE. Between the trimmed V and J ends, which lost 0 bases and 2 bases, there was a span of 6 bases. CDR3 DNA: TGTGCCAGCAGCGTAGTCCCCGCTGGAAACACCATATATTTT. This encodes CASSVVPAGNTIYF.

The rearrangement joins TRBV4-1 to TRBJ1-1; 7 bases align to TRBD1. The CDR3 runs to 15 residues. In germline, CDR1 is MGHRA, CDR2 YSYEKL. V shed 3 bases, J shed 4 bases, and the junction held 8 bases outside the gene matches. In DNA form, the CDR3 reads TGCGCCAGCAGCCACCTGACAGGGTTTGGCACTGAAGCTTTCTTT. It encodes CASSHLTGFGTEAFF.

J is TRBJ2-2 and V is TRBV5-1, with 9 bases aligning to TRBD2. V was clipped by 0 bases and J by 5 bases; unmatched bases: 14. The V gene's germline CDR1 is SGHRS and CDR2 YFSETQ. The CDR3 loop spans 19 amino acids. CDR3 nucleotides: TGCGCCAGCAGCTTGGCCGAAGCGGGGGGTTATTATGGGACCGGGGAGCTGTTTTTT. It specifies CASSLAEAGGYYGTGELFF.

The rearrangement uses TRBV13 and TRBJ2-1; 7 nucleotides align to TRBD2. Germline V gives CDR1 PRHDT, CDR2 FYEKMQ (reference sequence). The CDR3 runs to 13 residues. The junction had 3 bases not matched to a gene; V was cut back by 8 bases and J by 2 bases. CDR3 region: CASFRGAYNEQFF. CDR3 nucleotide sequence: TGTGCCAGCTTCCGGGGGGCCTACAATGAGCAGTTCTTC.

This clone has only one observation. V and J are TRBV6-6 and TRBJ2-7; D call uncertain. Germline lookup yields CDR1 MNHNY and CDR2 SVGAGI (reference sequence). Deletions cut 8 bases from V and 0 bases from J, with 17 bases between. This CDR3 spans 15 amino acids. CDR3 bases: TGTGCCAGCCCCCGAGCCGAGACACCCTCCTACGAGCAGTACTTC. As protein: CASPRAETPSYEQYF.

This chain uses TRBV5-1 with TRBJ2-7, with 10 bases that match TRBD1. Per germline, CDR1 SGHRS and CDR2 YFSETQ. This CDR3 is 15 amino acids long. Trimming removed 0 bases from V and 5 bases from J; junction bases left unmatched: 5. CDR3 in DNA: TGCGCCAGCAGCTTGGCCGGGACAGGGGTGAACGAGCAGTACTTC. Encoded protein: CASSLAGTGVNEQYF.

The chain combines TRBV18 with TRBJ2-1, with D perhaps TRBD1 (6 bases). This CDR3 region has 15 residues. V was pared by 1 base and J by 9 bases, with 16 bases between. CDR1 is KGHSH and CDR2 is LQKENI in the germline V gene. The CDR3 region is CASSPQQGRSSEQFF. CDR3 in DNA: TGTGCCAGCTCACCACAGCAGGGGAGATCCTCTGAGCAGTTCTTC.

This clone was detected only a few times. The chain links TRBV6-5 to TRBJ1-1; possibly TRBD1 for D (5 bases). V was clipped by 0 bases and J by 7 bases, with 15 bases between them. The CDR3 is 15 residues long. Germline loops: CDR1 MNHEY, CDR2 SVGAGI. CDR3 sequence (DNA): TGTGCCAGCAGTTACTCGACCGGGGGAGAGGTTGAAGCTTTCTTT. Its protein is CASSYSTGGEVEAFF.

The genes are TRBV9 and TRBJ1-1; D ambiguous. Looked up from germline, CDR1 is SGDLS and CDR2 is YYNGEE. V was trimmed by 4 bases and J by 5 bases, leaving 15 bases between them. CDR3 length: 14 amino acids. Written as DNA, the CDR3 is TGTGCCAGCAGCTCACGCCCGAGGAGTACTGAAGCTTTCTTT. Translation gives CASSSRPRSTEAFF.

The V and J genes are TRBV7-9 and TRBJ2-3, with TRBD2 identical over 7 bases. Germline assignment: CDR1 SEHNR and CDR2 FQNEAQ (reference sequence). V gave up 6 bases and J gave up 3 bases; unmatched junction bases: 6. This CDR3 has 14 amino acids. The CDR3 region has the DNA TGTGCCAGCAGGGGAGGGAATTGGACAGATACGCAGTATTTT. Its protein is CASRGGNWTDTQYF.

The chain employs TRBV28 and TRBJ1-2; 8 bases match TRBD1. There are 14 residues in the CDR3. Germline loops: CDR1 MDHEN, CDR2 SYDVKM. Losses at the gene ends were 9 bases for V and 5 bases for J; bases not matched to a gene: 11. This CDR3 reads CASNSQGAVYGYTF. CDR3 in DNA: TGTGCCAGTAATAGCCAGGGGGCGGTGTATGGCTACACCTTC.

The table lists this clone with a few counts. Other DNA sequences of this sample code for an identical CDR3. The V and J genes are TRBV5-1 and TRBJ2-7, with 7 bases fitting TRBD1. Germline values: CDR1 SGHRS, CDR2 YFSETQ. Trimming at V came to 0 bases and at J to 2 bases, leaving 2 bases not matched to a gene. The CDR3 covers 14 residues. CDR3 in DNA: TGCGCCAGCAGCTTGGGGACAGGTGCCTACGAGCAGTACTTC. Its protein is CASSLGTGAYEQYF.

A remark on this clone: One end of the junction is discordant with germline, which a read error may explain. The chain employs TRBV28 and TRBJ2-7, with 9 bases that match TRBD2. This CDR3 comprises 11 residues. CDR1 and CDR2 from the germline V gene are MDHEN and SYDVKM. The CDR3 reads CASSSGTSIDF. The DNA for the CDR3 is TGTGCCAGCAGCTCCGGGACTAGCATTGACTTC.